These 15 T cell receptor beta chains were sequenced from one sample in a study of T-cell reconstitution after alpha-beta-depleted transplantation in children. A TCRbeta library incorporating unique molecular identifiers was prepared. TCRdb passed the PCR reads through MiXCR, listing each CDR3 protein once. The repertoire includes 500,000 or so distinct CDR3 sequences, approximately 10% of them detected once, and about 15% sits in the top ten. The material sequenced was PBMCs, mostly from graft donor cells, taken 180 days after TCRalphabeta/CD19-depleted stem cell transplant. These receptors all come from a female patient younger than 10 who had a stem cell transplant for aplastic anemia, so the T cells may come from the graft donor.

This clonotype has a handful of counts. The chain uses TRBV28 and TRBJ2-1; maybe TRBD1 (5 bases). Trimming cost V 3 bases and J 6 bases, with 9 bases left between them. Germline V gene sequence: CDR1 MDHEN, CDR2 SYDVKM. The CDR3 sequence is 13 residues long. The CDR3 loop is CASSFYQGNEQFF. As DNA, the CDR3 is TGTGCCAGCAGTTTTTACCAGGGCAATGAGCAGTTCTTC.

There are a few counts of this clonotype. A much larger clone sits a single nucleotide away, making a read error possible. The rearrangement links TRBV12-3 or TRBV12-4 to TRBJ2-6, with 9 bases lining up with TRBD1. The CDR3 sequence is 18 residues long. V shed 11 bases and J 0 bases; nucleotides not matched to a gene: 14. The CDR3 region is CACTKGQGRTSGANVLTF. DNA for the CDR3: TGTGCCTGCACCAAAGGACAGGGGAGGACCTCTGGGGCCAACGTCCTGACTTTC.

Here the CDR3 reads CSARGRQETQYF. In nucleotides, the CDR3 is TGCAGTGCTAGAGGCAGACAAGAGACCCAGTACTTC. The chain has TRBV20-1 and TRBJ2-5; D is undetermined. CDR1 is DFQATT and CDR2 is SNEGSKA in the germline V gene (reference sequence). The germline V and J ends were trimmed by 1 base and 2 bases, with 5 bases remaining between them. This CDR3 is 12 amino acids long.

This clonotype was picked up a small number of times. The rearrangement uses TRBV7-9 and TRBJ2-3; D might be TRBD1 or TRBD2, each matching 5 bases. Germline lookup yields CDR1 SEHNR and CDR2 FQNEAQ (reference sequence). Trimming stripped 2 bases from V and 1 base from J, with 16 bases between. The CDR3 is 17 amino acids. The CDR3 reads CASSLIGALVGTDTQYF. The CDR3 nucleotides are TGTGCCAGCAGCTTAATCGGGGCCCTGGTCGGCACAGATACGCAGTATTTT.

In its sample, this clonotype was seen many times. The chain has TRBV5-6 and TRBJ1-2; no firm D call. Trimming removed 0 bases from V and 8 bases from J, with 8 bases in between. CDR3 length: 12 amino acids. The germline V gene has CDR1 SGHDT and CDR2 YYEEEE. CDR3 residues: CASSLVRRGYTF. The CDR3 nucleotides are TGTGCCAGCAGCTTGGTGAGGAGGGGCTACACCTTC.

This clonotype was found many times. This chain connects TRBV6-1 to TRBJ1-3; no clear D. Looked up from germline, CDR1 is MNHNS and CDR2 is SASEGT. The CDR3 runs to 14 residues. V lost 11 bases and J lost 3, with 17 bases in between. CDR3 sequence (DNA): TGTGCCTCGCACAGAGGGAGTAGTGGAAACACCATATATTTT. Translating it yields CASHRGSSGNTIYF.

The V and J genes are TRBV28 and TRBJ2-3, with TRBD2 matching over 11 bases. In germline, CDR1 is MDHEN, CDR2 SYDVKM. V trimming: 5 bases; J trimming: 1 base; junction bases outside the gene matches: 11. The length of the CDR3 is 18 residues. Here the CDR3 reads CASSVLTLAGGRTDTQYF. The CDR3 DNA reads as TGTGCCAGCAGTGTCCTGACTCTAGCGGGAGGCCGCACAGATACGCAGTATTTT.

This clonotype was seen at least ten times. The V and J genes are TRBV29-1 and TRBJ2-2; unclear D gene. V gave up 6 bases and J gave up 1 base, with 6 bases separating them. Looked up from germline, CDR1 is SQVTM and CDR2 is ANQGSEA. This CDR3 has 12 residues. CDR3 residues: CSVTRNTGELFF. The CDR3 nucleotides are TGCAGCGTCACCCGGAACACCGGGGAGCTGTTTTTT.

This clonotype was recorded many times. V is TRBV12-3 or TRBV12-4 and J is TRBJ1-2; possible D gene TRBD1, 5 bases. This CDR3 region has 15 residues. The germline V and J ends were trimmed by 1 base and 2 bases, with 11 bases remaining between them. CDR3 sequence (DNA): TGTGCCAGCAGTTTAGGCTCCCAGGGCAACTATGGCTACACCTTC. Its protein product is CASSLGSQGNYGYTF.

The chain is built from TRBV14 and TRBJ2-1, with 7 bases lining up with TRBD2. The germline CDR1 and CDR2 sequences are SGHDN and FVKESK. Germline trimming cut 0 bases from V and 0 bases from J; bases unmatched to any gene: 11. There are 19 residues in the CDR3. The CDR3 is CASSQEAPLAAYSYNEQFF. The CDR3 DNA follows: TGTGCCAGCAGCCAAGAGGCCCCCCTAGCGGCCTACTCCTACAATGAGCAGTTCTTC.

The rearrangement joins TRBV27 to TRBJ2-2; 9 nucleotides match TRBD1. V lost 7 bases and J lost 3; bases outside the gene matches: 9. Looked up from germline, CDR1 is MNHEY and CDR2 is SMNVEV (reference sequence). The CDR3 is 16 residues long. The CDR3 DNA reads as TGTGCCAGCACCGGGGGGACAGGGTTGTACACCGGGGAGCTGTTTTTT. Amino acid sequence: CASTGGTGLYTGELFF.

This clonotype was seen a handful of times. The J gene is TRBJ2-1, the V gene TRBV10-3; 16 nucleotides align to TRBD2. The CDR3 sequence is 17 residues long. Germline V CDR1 and CDR2: ENHRY, SYGVKD. J was trimmed by 6 bases and V by 6 bases; bases with no gene match: 8. CDR3 bases: TGTGCCATCAGCGAGGGGACTAGCGGGAGGGCCTTCAATGAGCAGTTCTTC. Translating gives CAISEGTSGRAFNEQFF.

This clonotype appeared a few times. V gene TRBV6-2 or TRBV6-3 combines with J gene TRBJ1-2; tentatively, D is TRBD1 (5 bases). Trimming stripped 7 bases from V and 3 bases from J, with 12 bases between. Per germline, CDR1 MNHEY and CDR2 SVGEGT. This CDR3 contains 13 residues. The CDR3 reads CASKWDGDYGYTF. The CDR3 DNA follows: TGTGCCAGCAAGTGGGACGGAGACTATGGCTACACCTTC.

This clonotype was seen only a few times. This chain joins TRBV7-2 and TRBJ2-7; 14 positions match TRBD2. With V trimmed by 4 bases and J by 6 bases, 2 bases remained unmatched. CDR3 size: 14 residues. CDR1 is SGHTA, CDR2 FQGNSA, per germline. CDR3 DNA sequence: TGTGCCAGCAGCTACGGACTAGCGGGAGGCGAGCAGTACTTC. It codes for CASSYGLAGGEQYF.

This clonotype occurred a few times. This chain links TRBV20-1 with TRBJ2-3; 12 bases agree with TRBD1. CDR3 size: 15 residues. V trimming: 5 bases; J trimming: 4 bases; junction bases outside the gene matches: 7. Germline-derived CDR1 and CDR2 are DFQATT and SNEGSKA (reference sequence). This CDR3 is CSAEMGQGAPDTQYF. CDR3 sequence (DNA): TGCAGTGCTGAAATGGGACAGGGGGCCCCAGATACGCAGTATTTT.